A selection of T cell receptor beta chains follows, all from one sample in a study of identical twins. TCRdb called the 5' RACE reads again in MiXCR, with one record for every CDR3 protein. Among about 920,000 distinct CDR3 sequences listed, approximately 13% were seen once. These data are also associated with another study on yellow fever vaccine responses in identical twins.

Sequencing was performed on PBMCs. These receptors originate from a woman younger than 30 in good health. Both conserved end residues are part of each CDR3. Fields, in order: CDR3 length, J gene, V gene, CDR3 protein.

16	TRBJ2-1	TRBV5-1	CASSLMGASGNNEQFF
15	TRBJ1-4	TRBV7-9	CASRSQGAGNEKLFF
18	TRBJ2-1	TRBV11-1	CASSPGASGSPRYNEQFF
14	TRBJ1-1	TRBV6-1	CASRVREGNTEAFF
19	TRBJ2-1	TRBV11-3	CASSMLGVAGRLKHGEQFF
15	TRBJ1-2	TRBV3-1	CASSRIGSGAAGYTF
13	TRBJ2-7	TRBV20-1	CSAYGLKSYEQYF
15	TRBJ1-1	TRBV15	CATSARDGLYTEAFF
14	TRBJ1-5	TRBV7-9	CASSLEGSSQPQHF
16	TRBJ2-1	TRBV12-3/TRBV12-4	CASSFHPGQGAVEQFF
14	TRBJ1-1	TRBV12-3/TRBV12-4	CASSYRGTNTEAFF
14	TRBJ2-1	TRBV12-3/TRBV12-4	CASRKLAGEIEQFF
10	TRBJ2-7	TRBV2	CASSGIQQYF
14	TRBJ2-7	TRBV4-1	CASSQDRQTLEQYF
16	TRBJ2-7	TRBV28	CASSMWEAGRWYEQYF
14	TRBJ2-4	TRBV2	CASLSRGPKNIQYF
15	TRBJ2-1	TRBV20-1	CSARPPILGENEQFF
16	TRBJ2-3	TRBV20-1	CSARGAPAVGPDTQYF
13	TRBJ1-5	TRBV3-1	CASSPAANQPQHF
13	TRBJ1-2	TRBV12-3/TRBV12-4	CASSSDRNYGYTF
15	TRBJ1-5	TRBV10-2	CASSEDRASNQPQHF
13	TRBJ1-1	TRBV7-2	CASRYKVAGEAFF
16	TRBJ1-5	TRBV12-3/TRBV12-4	CASSLGVRGLGQPQHF
16	TRBJ2-1	TRBV27	CASSSPIAGARNEQFF